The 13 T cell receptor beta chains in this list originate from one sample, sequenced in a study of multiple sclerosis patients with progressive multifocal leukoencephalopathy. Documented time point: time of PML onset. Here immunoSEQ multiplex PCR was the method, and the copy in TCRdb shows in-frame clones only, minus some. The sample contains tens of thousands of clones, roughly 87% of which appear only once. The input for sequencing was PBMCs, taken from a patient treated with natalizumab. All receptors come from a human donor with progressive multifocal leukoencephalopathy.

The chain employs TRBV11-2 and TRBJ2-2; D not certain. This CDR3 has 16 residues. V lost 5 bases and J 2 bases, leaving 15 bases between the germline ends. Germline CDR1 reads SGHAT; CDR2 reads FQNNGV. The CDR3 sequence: CASSPQGRYNTGELFF. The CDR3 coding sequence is TGTGCCAGCAGCCCCCAAGGGCGGTACAACACCGGGGAGCTGTTTTTT. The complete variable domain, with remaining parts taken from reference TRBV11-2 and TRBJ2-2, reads EAGVAQSPRYKIIEKRQSVAFWCNPISGHATLYWYQQILGQGPKLLIQFQNNGVVDDSQLPKDRFSAERLKGVDSTLKIQPAKLEDSAVYLCASSPQGRYNTGELFFGEGSRLTVL.

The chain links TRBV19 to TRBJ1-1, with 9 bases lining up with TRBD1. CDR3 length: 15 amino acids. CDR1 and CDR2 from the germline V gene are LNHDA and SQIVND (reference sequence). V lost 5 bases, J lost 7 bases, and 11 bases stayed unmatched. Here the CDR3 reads CASSLQGQGPFEAFF. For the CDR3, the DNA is TGTGCCAGTAGTCTCCAGGGACAGGGTCCCTTTGAAGCTTTCTTT. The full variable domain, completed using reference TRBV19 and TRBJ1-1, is DGGITQSPKYLFRKEGQNVTLSCEQNLNHDAMYWYRQDPGQGLRLIYYSQIVNDFQKGDIAEGYSVSREKKESFPLTVTSAQKNPTAFYLCASSLQGQGPFEAFFGQGTRLTVV.

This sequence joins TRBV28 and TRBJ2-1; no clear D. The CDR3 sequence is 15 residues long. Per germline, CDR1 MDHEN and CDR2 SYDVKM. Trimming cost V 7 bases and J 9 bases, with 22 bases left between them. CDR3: CASTMQDLDSVEQFF. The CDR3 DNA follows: TGTGCCAGCACCATGCAGGACCTTGATTCTGTTGAGCAGTTCTTC.

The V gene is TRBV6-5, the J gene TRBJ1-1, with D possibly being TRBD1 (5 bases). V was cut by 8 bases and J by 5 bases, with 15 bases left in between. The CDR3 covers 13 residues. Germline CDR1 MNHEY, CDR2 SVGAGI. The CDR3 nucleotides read TGTGCCAGCTGGAGGAACGAGGGGACTGAAGCTTTCTTT. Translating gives CASWRNEGTEAFF.

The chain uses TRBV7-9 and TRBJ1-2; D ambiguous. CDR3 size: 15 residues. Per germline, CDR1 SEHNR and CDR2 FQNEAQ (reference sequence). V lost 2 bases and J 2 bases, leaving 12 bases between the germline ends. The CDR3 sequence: CASSLTSDTNYGYTF. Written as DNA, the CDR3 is TGTGCCAGCAGCTTAACCTCAGACACGAACTATGGCTACACCTTC.

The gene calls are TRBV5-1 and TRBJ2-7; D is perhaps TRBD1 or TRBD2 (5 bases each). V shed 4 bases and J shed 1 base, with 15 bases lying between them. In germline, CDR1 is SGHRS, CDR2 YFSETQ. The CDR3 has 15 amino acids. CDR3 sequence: CASSPAGDPSYEQYF. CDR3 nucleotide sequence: TGCGCCAGCAGCCCTGCCGGGGACCCGTCCTACGAGCAGTACTTC.

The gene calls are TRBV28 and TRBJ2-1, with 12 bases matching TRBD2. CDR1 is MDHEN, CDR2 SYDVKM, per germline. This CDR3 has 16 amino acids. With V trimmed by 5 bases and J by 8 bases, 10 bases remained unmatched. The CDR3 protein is CASSLGLAGLRDEQFF. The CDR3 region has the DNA TGTGCCAGCAGTCTCGGACTAGCGGGGCTTAGGGATGAGCAGTTCTTC. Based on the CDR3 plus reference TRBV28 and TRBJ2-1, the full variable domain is DVKVTQSSRYLVKRTGEKVFLECVQDMDHENMFWYRQDPGLGLRLIYFSYDVKMKEKGDIPEGYSVSREKKERFSLILESASTNQTSMYLCASSLGLAGLRDEQFFGPGTRLTVL.

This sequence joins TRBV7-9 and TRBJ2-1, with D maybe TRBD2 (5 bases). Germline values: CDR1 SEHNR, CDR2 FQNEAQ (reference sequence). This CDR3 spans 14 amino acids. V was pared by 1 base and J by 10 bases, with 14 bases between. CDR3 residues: CASSLDGVGGEQFF. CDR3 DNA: TGTGCCAGCAGCTTAGATGGGGTTGGCGGGGAGCAGTTCTTC.

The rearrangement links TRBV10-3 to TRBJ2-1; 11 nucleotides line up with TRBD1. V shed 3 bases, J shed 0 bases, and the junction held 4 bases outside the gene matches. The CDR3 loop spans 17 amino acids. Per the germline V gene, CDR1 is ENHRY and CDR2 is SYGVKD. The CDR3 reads CAISEGQGASSYNEQFF. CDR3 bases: TGTGCCATCAGTGAAGGACAGGGGGCCAGCTCCTACAATGAGCAGTTCTTC.

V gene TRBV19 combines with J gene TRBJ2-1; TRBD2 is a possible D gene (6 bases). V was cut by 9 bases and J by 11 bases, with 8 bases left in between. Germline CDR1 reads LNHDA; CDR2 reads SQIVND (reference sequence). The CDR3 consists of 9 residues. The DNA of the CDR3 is TGTGCCAGCGGGGGTCAGCAGTTCTTC. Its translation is CASGGQQFF.

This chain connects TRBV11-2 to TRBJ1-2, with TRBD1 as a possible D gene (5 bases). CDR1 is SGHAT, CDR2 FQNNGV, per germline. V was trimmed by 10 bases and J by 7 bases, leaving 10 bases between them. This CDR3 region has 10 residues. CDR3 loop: CATGGGGYTF. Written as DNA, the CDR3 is TGTGCCACCGGGGGGGGTGGCTACACCTTC.

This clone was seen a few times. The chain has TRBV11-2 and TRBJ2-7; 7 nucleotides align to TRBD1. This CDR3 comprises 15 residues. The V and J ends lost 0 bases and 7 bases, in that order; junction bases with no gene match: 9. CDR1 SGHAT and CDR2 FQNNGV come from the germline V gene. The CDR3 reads CASSLDGTAFGEQYF. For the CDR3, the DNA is TGTGCCAGCAGCTTAGATGGGACAGCGTTCGGGGAGCAGTACTTC.

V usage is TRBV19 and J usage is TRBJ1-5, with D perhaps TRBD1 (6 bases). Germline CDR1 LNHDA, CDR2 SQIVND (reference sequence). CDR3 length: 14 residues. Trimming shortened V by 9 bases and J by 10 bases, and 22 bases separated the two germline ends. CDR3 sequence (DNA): TGTGCCAGCGAAGGGACATCTCGGCCAGGTCCCCAGCATTTT. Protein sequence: CASEGTSRPGPQHF.